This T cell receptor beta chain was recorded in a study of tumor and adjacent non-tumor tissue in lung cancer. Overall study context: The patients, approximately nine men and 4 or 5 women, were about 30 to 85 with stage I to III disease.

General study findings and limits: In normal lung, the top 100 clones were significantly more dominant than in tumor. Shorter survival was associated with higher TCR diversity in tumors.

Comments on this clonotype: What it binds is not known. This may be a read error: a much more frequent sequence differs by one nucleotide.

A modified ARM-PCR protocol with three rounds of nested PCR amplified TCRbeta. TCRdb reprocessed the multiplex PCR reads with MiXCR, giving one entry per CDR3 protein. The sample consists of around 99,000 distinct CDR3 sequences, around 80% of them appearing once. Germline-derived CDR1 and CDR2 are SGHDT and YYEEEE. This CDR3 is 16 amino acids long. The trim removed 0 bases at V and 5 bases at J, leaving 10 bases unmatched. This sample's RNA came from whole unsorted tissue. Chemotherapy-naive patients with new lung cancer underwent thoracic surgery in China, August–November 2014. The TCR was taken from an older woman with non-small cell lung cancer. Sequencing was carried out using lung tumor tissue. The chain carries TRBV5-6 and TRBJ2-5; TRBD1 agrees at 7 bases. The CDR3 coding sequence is TGTGCCAGCAGCTTGGCCAAAAGACAGGGTCTGGAGACCCAGTACTTC. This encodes CASSLAKRQGLETQYF.